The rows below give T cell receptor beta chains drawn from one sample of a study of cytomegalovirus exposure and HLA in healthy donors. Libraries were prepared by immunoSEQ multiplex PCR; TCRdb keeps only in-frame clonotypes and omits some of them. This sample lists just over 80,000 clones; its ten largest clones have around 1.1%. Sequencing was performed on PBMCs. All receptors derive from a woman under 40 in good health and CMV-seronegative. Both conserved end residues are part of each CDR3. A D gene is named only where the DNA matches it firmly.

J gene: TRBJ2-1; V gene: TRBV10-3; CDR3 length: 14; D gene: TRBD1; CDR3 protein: CAIKPGQGTNEQFF; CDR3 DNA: TGTGCCATCAAACCGGGACAGGGGACGAATGAGCAGTTCTTC
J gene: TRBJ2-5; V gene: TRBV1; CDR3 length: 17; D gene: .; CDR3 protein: CTSSQRGAGGPCETQYF; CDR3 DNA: TGCACCAGCAGCCAGAGGGGAGCGGGGGGCCCTTGTGAGACCCAGTACTTC
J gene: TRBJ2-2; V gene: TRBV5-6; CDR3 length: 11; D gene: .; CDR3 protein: CASSLHGELFF; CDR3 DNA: TGTGCCAGCAGCTTGCACGGGGAGCTGTTTTTT
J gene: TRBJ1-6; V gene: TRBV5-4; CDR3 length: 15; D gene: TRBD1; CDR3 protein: CASSEGQGARSPLHF; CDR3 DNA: TGTGCCAGCAGCGAGGGACAGGGGGCAAGATCACCCCTCCACTTT
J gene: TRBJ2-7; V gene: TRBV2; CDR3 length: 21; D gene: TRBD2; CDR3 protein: CASSQRGQGALAGGVRREQYF; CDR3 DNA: TGTGCCAGCAGCCAACGGGGACAGGGCGCTCTAGCGGGAGGTGTCCGTCGTGAGCAGTACTTC
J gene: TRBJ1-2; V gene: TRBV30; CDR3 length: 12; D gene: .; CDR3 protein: CASPLGVDGYTF; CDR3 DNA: TGTGCCTCCCCGTTAGGAGTAGATGGCTACACCTTC
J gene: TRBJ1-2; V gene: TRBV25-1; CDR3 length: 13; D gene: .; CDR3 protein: CASSDGRADGYTF; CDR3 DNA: TGTGCCAGCAGTGACGGCAGGGCTGATGGCTACACCTTC
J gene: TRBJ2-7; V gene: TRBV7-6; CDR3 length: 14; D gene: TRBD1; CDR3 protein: CASSLAPGQGEQYF; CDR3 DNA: TGTGCCAGCAGCTTAGCCCCGGGACAGGGCGAGCAGTACTTC
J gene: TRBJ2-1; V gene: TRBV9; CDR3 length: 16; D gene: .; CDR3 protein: CASSVLAPSSDNEQFF; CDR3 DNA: TGTGCCAGCAGCGTACTAGCGCCTAGCTCCGACAATGAGCAGTTCTTC
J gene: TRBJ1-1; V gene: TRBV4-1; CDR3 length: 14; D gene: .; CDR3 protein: CASSPLLGGTEAFF; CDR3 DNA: TGCGCCAGCAGCCCCCTACTGGGGGGCACTGAAGCTTTCTTT
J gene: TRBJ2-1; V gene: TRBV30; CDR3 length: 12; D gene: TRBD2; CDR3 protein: CAWKGTSNEQFF; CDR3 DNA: TGTGCCTGGAAAGGGACTAGCAATGAGCAGTTCTTC
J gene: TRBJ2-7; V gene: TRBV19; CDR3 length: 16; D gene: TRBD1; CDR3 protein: CASSIGQGESDYEQYF; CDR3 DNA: TGTGCCAGTAGTATCGGGCAGGGGGAGAGTGACTACGAGCAGTACTTC
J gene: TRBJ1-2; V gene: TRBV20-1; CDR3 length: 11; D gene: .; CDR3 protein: CSARNPGGYTF; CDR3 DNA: TGCAGTGCTAGAAACCCGGGAGGCTACACCTTC
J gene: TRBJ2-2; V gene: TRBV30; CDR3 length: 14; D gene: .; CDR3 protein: CAWNREKNTGELFF; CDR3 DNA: TGTGCCTGGAACAGGGAGAAGAACACCGGGGAGCTGTTTTTT
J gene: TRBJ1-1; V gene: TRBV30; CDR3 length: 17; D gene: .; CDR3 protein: CAWSREAGWYEDTEAFF; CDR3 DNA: TGTGCCTGGAGCCGCGAGGCGGGCTGGTATGAGGACACTGAAGCTTTCTTT
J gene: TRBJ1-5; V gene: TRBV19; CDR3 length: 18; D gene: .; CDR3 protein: CASSPWELQGIGNQPQHF; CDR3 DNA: TGTGCCAGTAGTCCCTGGGAATTACAGGGAATTGGCAATCAGCCCCAGCATTTT
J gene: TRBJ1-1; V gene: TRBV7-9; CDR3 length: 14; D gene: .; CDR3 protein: CASSLGRGNTEAFF; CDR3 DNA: TGTGCCAGCAGCTTAGGCAGGGGCAACACTGAAGCTTTCTTT
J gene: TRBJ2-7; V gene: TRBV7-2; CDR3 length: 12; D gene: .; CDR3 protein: CASRGGPYEQYF; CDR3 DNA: TGTGCCAGCCGGGGAGGTCCCTACGAGCAGTACTTC
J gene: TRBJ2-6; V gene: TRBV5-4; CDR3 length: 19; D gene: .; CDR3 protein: CASSIYRIAPNSGANVLTF; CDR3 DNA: TGTGCCAGCAGCATTTACAGGATTGCTCCTAACTCTGGGGCCAACGTCCTGACTTTC
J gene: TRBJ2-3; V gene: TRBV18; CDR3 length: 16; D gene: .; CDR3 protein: CASSPLTQRSTDTQYF; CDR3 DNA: TGTGCCAGCTCACCACTGACCCAGCGGAGCACAGATACGCAGTATTTT
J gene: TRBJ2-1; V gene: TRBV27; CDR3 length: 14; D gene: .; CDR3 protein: CASSLQGMMDEQFF; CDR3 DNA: TGTGCCAGCAGTTTACAGGGTATGATGGATGAGCAGTTCTTC
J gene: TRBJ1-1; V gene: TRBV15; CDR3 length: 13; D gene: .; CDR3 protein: CATSIGQGPEAFF; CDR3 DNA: TGTGCCACCAGCATCGGTCAGGGCCCTGAAGCTTTCTTT
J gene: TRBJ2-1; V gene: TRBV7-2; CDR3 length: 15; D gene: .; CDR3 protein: CASSPLITRDNEQFF; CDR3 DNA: TGTGCCAGCAGCCCCCTAATAACCCGGGACAATGAGCAGTTCTTC
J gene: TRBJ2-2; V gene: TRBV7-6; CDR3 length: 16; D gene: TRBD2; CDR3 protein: CASSLEAGANTGELFF; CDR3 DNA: TGTGCCAGCAGCTTAGAAGCGGGGGCGAACACCGGGGAGCTGTTTTTT
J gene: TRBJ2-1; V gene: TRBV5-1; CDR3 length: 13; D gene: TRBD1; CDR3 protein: CASSLDRASEQFF; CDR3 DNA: TGCGCCAGCAGCCTTGACAGGGCCAGTGAGCAGTTCTTC
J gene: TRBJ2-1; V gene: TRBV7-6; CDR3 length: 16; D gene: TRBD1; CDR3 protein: CASSGGQGRNDNEQFF; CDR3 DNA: TGTGCCAGCAGCGGTGGACAGGGTCGGAATGACAATGAGCAGTTCTTC